Below are 5 T cell receptor beta chains sequenced from a single sample in a study of T cells in Graves' hyperthyroidism and ophthalmopathy. Authors of the study amplified TCR beta CDR3 regions from RNA transcripts. A set of HTBI primers served as the primers for a first-round RT-PCR of the TCR CDR3. TCRdb reprocessed the multiplex PCR reads with MiXCR, giving one entry per CDR3 protein. The data show 750,000 to 900,000 distinct CDR3 sequences, over 35% seen once. Material for sequencing was blood. These TCRs come from a man aged 18 to 29 with Graves' hyperthyroidism.

The chain is built from TRBV5-1 and TRBJ2-3; a weak D match, TRBD1 (5 bases). The V gene's germline CDR1 is SGHRS and CDR2 YFSETQ. This CDR3 contains 13 residues. Trimming cost V 5 bases and J 2 bases, with 9 bases left between them. The DNA for the CDR3 is TGCGCCAGCAGTGCGGACATCACAGATACGCAGTATTTT. This gives the protein CASSADITDTQYF. Full variable domain (missing parts from reference TRBV5-1 and TRBJ2-3): KAGVTQTPRYLIKTRGQQVTLSCSPISGHRSVSWYQQTPGQGLQFLFEYFSETQRNKGNFPGRFSGRQFSNSRSEMNVSTLELGDSALYLCASSADITDTQYFGPGTRLTVL.

The rearrangement joins TRBV20-1 to TRBJ2-7, with 7 bases lining up with TRBD2. Germline V gene data show CDR1 as DFQATT and CDR2 as SNEGSKA (reference sequence). The ends lost 5 bases at V and 1 base at J; junction bases unmatched: 5. This CDR3 has 13 amino acids. DNA for the CDR3: TGCAGTGCTCGCCTAGCGGAGTCCTACGAGCAGTACTTC. It encodes CSARLAESYEQYF.

This clonotype was seen many times. This chain connects TRBV2 to TRBJ2-7, with 9 bases identical to TRBD1. This CDR3 spans 14 amino acids. J was trimmed by 2 bases and V by 6 bases; bases with no gene match: 5. Germline V lookup: CDR1 SNHLY, CDR2 FYNNEI. CDR3: CASSDHRGPYEQYF. The CDR3 nucleotides read TGTGCCAGCAGCGATCACAGGGGGCCCTACGAGCAGTACTTC.

This clonotype was recorded at least ten times. The V and J genes are TRBV20-1 and TRBJ2-7, with TRBD2 as a possible D gene (6 bases). Trimming removed 1 base at V and 0 bases at J, with 7 bases between. Germline V gives CDR1 DFQATT, CDR2 SNEGSKA (reference sequence). The CDR3 is 13 residues long. Here the CDR3 DNA reads TGCAGTGCTAGAGCGGGAGCCTCCTACGAGCAGTACTTC. Amino acids: CSARAGASYEQYF.

The gene calls are TRBV19 and TRBJ1-1; TRBD1 aligns across 7 bases. V lost 4 bases, J lost 4 bases, and 12 bases stayed unmatched. Germline lookup yields CDR1 LNHDA and CDR2 SQIVND (reference sequence). CDR3 size: 16 residues. The CDR3 coding sequence is TGTGCCAGTAGTACTCCGTACCGACAGGGTGGCACTGAAGCTTTCTTT. Its protein product is CASSTPYRQGGTEAFF.